This T cell receptor beta chain originates from a study of T cell responses to AZD1222 COVID-19 vaccine. Study context: Both about-4-week and about-12-week second-dose recipients were combined.

Here immunoSEQ multiplex PCR was the method, and the copy in TCRdb shows in-frame clones only, minus some. The sample includes tens of thousands of clones, more than 70% of them seen just once. Note on this clone: Its antigen remains unknown.

Overall study findings and caveats: White British people made up most donors, females outnumbered males, and clonal diversity was possibly underestimated. Repertoires in all cases were sampled only once the peak T cell response had passed.

This sample comprised peripheral blood, obtained on day 0 of AZD1222 vaccination. The TCR sequence derives from an adult in good health.

The CDR3 sequence: CASSQVHGVSYNEQFF. The CDR3 DNA is TGCGCCAGCAGCCAAGTCCACGGGGTCTCCTACAATGAGCAGTTCTTC. The V and J genes are TRBV4-3 and TRBJ2-1, with a weak D call TRBD2 (5 bases). CDR3 length equals 16 residues. The V end lost 1 base, the J end lost 0 bases, and 10 bases lay between the germline ends. The V gene's germline CDR1 is LGHNA and CDR2 YSLEER.